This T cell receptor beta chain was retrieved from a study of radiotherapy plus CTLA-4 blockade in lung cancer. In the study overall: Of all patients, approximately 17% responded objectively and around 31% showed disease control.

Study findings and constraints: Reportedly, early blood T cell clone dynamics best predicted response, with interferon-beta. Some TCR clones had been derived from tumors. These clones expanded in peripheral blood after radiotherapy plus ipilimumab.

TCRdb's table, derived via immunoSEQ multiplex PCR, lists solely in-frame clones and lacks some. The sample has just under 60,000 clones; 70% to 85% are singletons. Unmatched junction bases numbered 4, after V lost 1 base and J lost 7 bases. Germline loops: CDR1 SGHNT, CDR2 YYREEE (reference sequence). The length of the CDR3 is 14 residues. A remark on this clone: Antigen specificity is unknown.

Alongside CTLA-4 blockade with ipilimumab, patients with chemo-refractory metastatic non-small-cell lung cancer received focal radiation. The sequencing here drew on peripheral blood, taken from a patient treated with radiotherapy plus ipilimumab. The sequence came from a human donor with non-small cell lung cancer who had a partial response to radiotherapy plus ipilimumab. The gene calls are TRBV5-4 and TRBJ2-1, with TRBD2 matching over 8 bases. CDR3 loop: CASSLWGLENEQFF. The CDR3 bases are TGTGCCAGCAGCTTGTGGGGACTAGAAAATGAGCAGTTCTTC.